The 32 T cell receptor beta chains below all came from one sample that was sequenced in a study of cytomegalovirus exposure and HLA in healthy donors. It was with 60 Vbeta and 13 Jbeta primers that the PCR ran. Method: immunoSEQ multiplex PCR; TCRdb's copy keeps in-frame clones and lacks some. The table shows 100,000 or so clones, with more than 70% occurring only once. Sample: PBMCs. Every receptor here comes from a young man in good health and CMV-seronegative.

The chain employs TRBV20-1 and TRBJ1-1; D uncertain. V was clipped by 1 base and J by 8 bases, with 8 bases between them. The CDR3 extends over 11 amino acids. Germline assignment: CDR1 DFQATT and CDR2 SNEGSKA (reference sequence). In DNA form, the CDR3 reads TGCAGTGCTAGAGGCAGCGCCGAAGCTTTCTTT. This gives the protein CSARGSAEAFF.

V and J are TRBV9 and TRBJ1-1; 11 nucleotides align to TRBD1. The CDR3 is 12 residues long. Trimming cost V 5 bases and J 11 bases; bases outside gene matches: 5. Germline values: CDR1 SGDLS, CDR2 YYNGEE. The CDR3 sequence: CASSSDRGHAFF. The CDR3 bases are TGTGCCAGCAGTTCGGACAGGGGGCATGCTTTCTTT.

The rearrangement links TRBV27 to TRBJ2-1, with 10 bases lining up with TRBD2. Germline CDR1 MNHEY, CDR2 SMNVEV (reference sequence). The CDR3 extends over 13 amino acids. The V and J ends lost 4 bases and 9 bases, in that order; junction bases with no gene match: 3. The CDR3 bases are TGTGCCAGCAGTTCGGCTAGCGGGAGTGAGCAGTTCTTC. Its translation: CASSSASGSEQFF.

This clone showed up just a few times. The V call is TRBV6-1, the J call TRBJ1-4; D is perhaps TRBD1 (6 bases). Per germline, CDR1 MNHNS and CDR2 SASEGT. V was cut by 8 bases and J by 4 bases, with 14 bases left in between. The length of the CDR3 is 14 residues. The CDR3 nucleotides read TGTGCCAGCCAACGGACAGTCGTTAATGAAAAACTGTTTTTT. It specifies CASQRTVVNEKLFF.

This chain uses TRBV7-9 with TRBJ2-3; 7 positions match TRBD1. Trimming took 5 bases from V and 2 from J; bases not matched to a gene: 7. The CDR3 has 15 residues. In germline, CDR1 is SEHNR, CDR2 FQNEAQ (reference sequence). The CDR3 nucleotides read TGTGCCAGCAGCAGCTGGACAGGCTTCACAGATACGCAGTATTTT. This translates into CASSSWTGFTDTQYF.

The chain carries TRBV19 and TRBJ2-7, with 10 bases identical to TRBD1. The CDR3 is 15 amino acids. The germline V gene encodes CDR1 LNHDA and CDR2 SQIVND (reference sequence). The J segment lost 3 bases and the V segment lost 3 bases, leaving 5 bases of the junction unmatched. The CDR3 spells CASSMLGQGFYEQYF. CDR3 sequence (DNA): TGTGCCAGTAGTATGTTGGGACAGGGGTTCTACGAGCAGTACTTC.

This chain uses TRBV29-1 with TRBJ1-2; D might be TRBD1 (6 bases). V shed 8 bases and J shed 8 bases, with 15 bases lying between them. CDR1 SQVTM and CDR2 ANQGSEA come from the germline V gene. CDR3 length equals 11 residues. The CDR3 bases are TGCAGCTCTGGGGGCGGGGGCGGCTACACCTTC. Translated, it gives CSSGGGGGYTF.

V usage is TRBV28 and J usage is TRBJ2-1, with a weak D call TRBD2 (5 bases). The CDR3 is 13 residues long. V dropped 8 bases and J dropped 4 bases, with 12 bases sitting between them. The germline V gene encodes CDR1 MDHEN and CDR2 SYDVKM. CDR3 coding DNA: TGTGCCAGCTCCCCAGCGGCTTACAATGAGCAGTTCTTC. This sequence encodes CASSPAAYNEQFF.

The chain uses TRBV5-1 and TRBJ2-1; the D gene is possibly TRBD1 (5 bases). This CDR3 region has 15 residues. Germline V gives CDR1 SGHRS, CDR2 YFSETQ. With 0 bases removed from V and 1 base from J, the gap between germline ends came to 8 bases. The CDR3 DNA follows: TGCGCCAGCAGCTTGGTTCAGGGTTCCTACAATGAGCAGTTCTTC. Its translation: CASSLVQGSYNEQFF.

In this sample, this clone turned up a few times. The chain uses TRBV5-1 and TRBJ2-5; D might be TRBD2 (5 bases). V was shortened by 3 bases and J by 5 bases, with 11 bases between the two germline ends. The germline V gene encodes CDR1 SGHRS and CDR2 YFSETQ. This CDR3 is 13 amino acids long. The CDR3 nucleotides are TGCGCCAGCAGCTCGCCCTGGGAGGAGACCCAGTACTTC. This encodes CASSSPWEETQYF.

The V gene is TRBV7-2, the J gene TRBJ1-1; no definite D call. CDR1 SGHTA and CDR2 FQGNSA come from the germline V gene. This CDR3 region has 13 residues. Trimming took 5 bases from V and 2 from J, leaving 9 bases between them. CDR3 residues: CASSNWYNTEAFF. In nucleotides, the CDR3 is TGTGCCAGCAGCAACTGGTATAACACTGAAGCTTTCTTT.

CDR3: CASGNRGHSYEQYF. CDR3 DNA sequence: TGTGCCAGCGGAAACAGGGGTCACTCCTACGAGCAGTACTTC. The V gene is TRBV6-5, the J gene TRBJ2-7; 7 nucleotides align to TRBD1. From germline, CDR1 is MNHEY and CDR2 SVGAGI. This CDR3 spans 14 amino acids. V shed 8 bases and J 0 bases; nucleotides not matched to a gene: 7.

The chain has TRBV29-1 and TRBJ2-5; 8 positions match TRBD2. CDR1 and CDR2 from the germline V gene are SQVTM and ANQGSEA. The J segment lost 7 bases and the V segment lost 6 bases, leaving 10 bases of the junction unmatched. The CDR3 loop spans 13 amino acids. CDR3 in amino acids: CSVGEGGGRTQYF. The CDR3 nucleotides read TGCAGCGTCGGAGAGGGCGGGGGGCGGACCCAGTACTTC. Full variable domain (rest looked up from reference TRBV29-1 and TRBJ2-5): SAVISQKPSRDICQRGTSLTIQCQVDSQVTMMFWYRQQPGQSLTLIATANQGSEATYESGFVIDKFPISRPNLTFSTLTVSNMSPEDSSIYLCSVGEGGGRTQYFGPGTRLLVL.

The genes are TRBV5-1 and TRBJ1-2, with 8 bases matching TRBD1. Germline V CDR1 and CDR2: SGHRS, YFSETQ. The CDR3 consists of 15 residues. The junction had 5 bases not matched to a gene; V was cut back by 0 bases and J by 4 bases. The CDR3 nucleotides are TGCGCCAGCAGCTTGGGGACAGGGTTGAGCTATGGCTACACCTTC. This encodes CASSLGTGLSYGYTF.

The chain combines TRBV15 with TRBJ1-3, with D tentatively TRBD1 (5 bases). Germline loops: CDR1 LNHNV, CDR2 YYDKDF (reference sequence). The CDR3 contains 13 residues. V dropped 3 bases and J dropped 6 bases, with 9 bases sitting between them. Here the CDR3 reads CATSRDTINTIYF. The CDR3 DNA sequence: TGTGCCACCAGCAGGGACACCATAAACACCATATATTTT.

J is TRBJ1-2 and V is TRBV7-2; D is ambiguous. The germline V gene has CDR1 SGHTA and CDR2 FQGNSA. V was trimmed by 2 bases and J by 7 bases, leaving 8 bases between them. The CDR3 totals 12 residues. CDR3 DNA: TGTGCCAGCAGCTTACCTGGCCGTGGCTACACCTTC. Amino acids: CASSLPGRGYTF.

The chain uses TRBV29-1 and TRBJ2-5; D may be TRBD1 (6 bases). The germline gives CDR1 SQVTM, CDR2 ANQGSEA. V shed 6 bases and J shed 5 bases, with 13 bases lying between them. This CDR3 has 12 residues. The CDR3: CSVPGQGETQYF. The CDR3 nucleotides are TGCAGCGTCCCGGGCCAGGGGGAGACCCAGTACTTC.

The chain joins TRBV5-1 to TRBJ2-7; D might be TRBD1 (6 bases). CDR3 length: 15 residues. V gave up 4 bases and J gave up 3 bases, with 17 bases separating them. Germline loops: CDR1 SGHRS, CDR2 YFSETQ. The CDR3 spells CASSPQGKTDYEQYF. CDR3 nucleotide sequence: TGCGCCAGCAGCCCTCAGGGGAAGACGGACTACGAGCAGTACTTC.

This clone was observed a handful of times. This chain connects TRBV10-3 to TRBJ2-5, with D possibly TRBD1 on 5 matching bases. The CDR3 sequence is 14 residues long. V lost 4 bases to trimming and J lost 1 base, with 10 bases between them. Looked up from germline, CDR1 is ENHRY and CDR2 is SYGVKD. The CDR3 loop is CAISGDSFQETQYF. Written as DNA, the CDR3 is TGTGCCATCAGTGGAGACAGTTTCCAAGAGACCCAGTACTTC.

This clone was found a few times. The chain combines TRBV9 with TRBJ2-3; maybe TRBD2 (6 bases). V lost 0 bases and J lost 2, with 13 bases in between. The CDR3 consists of 16 residues. In germline, CDR1 is SGDLS, CDR2 YYNGEE. CDR3 in amino acids: CASSVVGGGTTDTQYF. The CDR3 DNA sequence: TGTGCCAGCAGCGTAGTGGGAGGAGGGACCACAGATACGCAGTATTTT.

The CDR3 coding sequence is TGTGCCAGCAGCTTAGAGGGCGCGGGGACGGGCAATCAGCCCCAGCATTTT. Its protein is CASSLEGAGTGNQPQHF. V is TRBV13 and J is TRBJ1-5; D might be TRBD1 (5 bases). Germline CDR1 reads PRHDT; CDR2 reads FYEKMQ (reference sequence). Deletions cut 1 base from V and 2 bases from J, with 15 bases between. The CDR3 is 17 amino acids.

The rearrangement joins TRBV5-1 to TRBJ2-5; 9 positions agree with TRBD1. From germline, CDR1 is SGHRS and CDR2 YFSETQ. The V gene end was trimmed by 4 bases and the J gene end by 5 bases; junction bases not matched to a gene: 6. The CDR3 runs 14 residues. CDR3 sequence (DNA): TGCGCCAGCAGCCCCGGGACAGGGTGGGAGACCCAGTACTTC. It codes for CASSPGTGWETQYF.

In nucleotides, the CDR3 is TGTGCCAGCAGGTCCTGGGACTCGAATGAAAAACTGTTTTTT. This codes for CASRSWDSNEKLFF. The V and J genes are TRBV27 and TRBJ1-4; TRBD1 is a possible D gene (5 bases). Between the trimmed V and J ends, which lost 6 bases and 5 bases, there was a span of 13 bases. The CDR3 runs to 14 residues. CDR1 MNHEY and CDR2 SMNVEV come from the germline V gene (reference sequence).

A note on this clone: One end of the junction fails to match germline, which may point to a read error. The chain employs TRBV7-9 and TRBJ1-2; perhaps TRBD1 as D (6 bases). This CDR3 has 16 residues. Looked up from germline, CDR1 is SEHNR and CDR2 is FQNEAQ (reference sequence). The CDR3 DNA sequence: TGTTCCAGCAACGACCCGTGGTCACGAGAGGGGGATGGCTACACCTTC. It translates to CSSNDPWSREGDGYTF.

DNA for the CDR3: TGTGCCAGCAGCCCTAAACCCCGGACAGGGCTTGGCAATCAGCCCCAGCATTTT. Translation: CASSPKPRTGLGNQPQHF. The chain employs TRBV7-9 and TRBJ1-5; 8 nucleotides agree with TRBD1. Germline lookup yields CDR1 SEHNR and CDR2 FQNEAQ (reference sequence). CDR3 length equals 18 residues. Unmatched junction bases numbered 14, after V lost 5 bases and J lost 2 bases. The full variable domain, in which reference TRBV7-9 and TRBJ1-5 provide the parts outside the CDR3, is DTGVSQNPRHKITKRGQNVTFRCDPISEHNRLYWYRQTLGQGPEFLTYFQNEAQLEKSRLLSDRFSAERPKGSFSTLEIQRTEQGDSAMYLCASSPKPRTGLGNQPQHFGDGTRLSIL.

The chain joins TRBV18 to TRBJ1-2, with D unclear. Germline lookup yields CDR1 KGHSH and CDR2 LQKENI. Trimming removed 5 bases at V and 0 bases at J, with 10 bases between. There are 14 residues in the CDR3. Here the CDR3 DNA reads TGTGCCAGCTCAGAGCAGGAGGCTAACTATGGCTACACCTTC. This encodes CASSEQEANYGYTF.

This clone came up a few times. In nucleotides, the CDR3 is TGTGCCAGCAGTGAAAATGCAGGCTCTCAGCCCCAGCATTTT. Protein sequence: CASSENAGSQPQHF. The genes are TRBV2 and TRBJ1-5; no reliable D call. The CDR3 totals 14 residues. Germline V gene lookup returns CDR1 SNHLY and CDR2 FYNNEI. Trimming took 2 bases from V and 6 from J, leaving 11 bases between them.

J is TRBJ1-2 and V is TRBV28; 9 bases are shared with TRBD1. The length of the CDR3 is 14 residues. V lost 4 bases and J lost 3; bases outside the gene matches: 3. From germline, CDR1 is MDHEN and CDR2 SYDVKM. The CDR3 region has the DNA TGTGCCAGCAGTTCGGACAGGGGCGACTATGGCTACACCTTC. Translated: CASSSDRGDYGYTF.

In DNA, the CDR3 is TGCAGCGCGGGAGATTTCCAAGAGACCCAGTACTTC. This encodes CSAGDFQETQYF. The rearrangement joins TRBV29-1 to TRBJ2-5, with D possibly TRBD2 on 6 matching bases. CDR1 is SQVTM, CDR2 ANQGSEA, per germline. The CDR3 loop spans 12 amino acids. The V gene lost 7 bases and the J gene lost 1 base, with 10 bases spanning the gap.

V usage is TRBV4-1 and J usage is TRBJ2-2; 9 nucleotides agree with TRBD2. V was clipped by 1 base and J by 2 bases; unmatched bases: 8. The CDR3 sequence is 18 residues long. Germline loops: CDR1 MGHRA, CDR2 YSYEKL. CDR3 DNA: TGCGCCAGCAGCCAAGTCCTAGCGGGATCCCCCAACACCGGGGAGCTGTTTTTT. Translating it yields CASSQVLAGSPNTGELFF.

This chain connects TRBV30 to TRBJ1-2; tentatively, D is TRBD1 (5 bases). Germline CDR1 GTSNPN, CDR2 SVGIG (reference sequence). The CDR3 is 15 residues long. V was clipped by 0 bases and J by 7 bases, with 18 bases between them. CDR3 nucleotides: TGTGCCTGGAGTGTACTAGAGGGACTGTGGGGTGGCTACACCTTC. Its protein product is CAWSVLEGLWGGYTF.

The CDR3 DNA follows: TGTGCCAGTAGTACCCGGGACACAAACTATGGCTACACCTTC. As protein: CASSTRDTNYGYTF. The chain carries TRBV19 and TRBJ1-2, with D possibly matching TRBD1 (6 bases). From germline, CDR1 is LNHDA and CDR2 SQIVND (reference sequence). The CDR3 spans 14 residues. The germline V and J ends were trimmed by 4 bases and 2 bases, with 11 bases remaining between them.